Following are 27 T cell receptor beta chains from one sample sequenced in a study of blood T cell repertoires in COVID-19. This table comes from immunoSEQ multiplex PCR, and its TCRdb copy is limited to in-frame clones, with some not included. The sample contains 150,000 to 200,000 clones, 80% to 90% of which appear only once. The sample consisted of peripheral blood. Source of these receptors: a woman between 70 and 85 years old with acute or convalescent COVID-19.

The chain couples TRBV6-4 to TRBJ2-1, with TRBD2 identical over 9 bases. The CDR3 covers 14 residues. The ends lost 3 bases at V and 16 bases at J; junction bases unmatched: 13. Germline values: CDR1 MRHNA, CDR2 SNTAGT. For the CDR3, the DNA is TGTGCCAGCAGTGAGGTCGGCGGGAGGGGTAGTGTTTTCTTC. Its protein product is CASSEVGGRGSVFF.

This chain links TRBV6-2 or TRBV6-3 with TRBJ1-2, with a possible D match to TRBD1 (5 bases). Germline V gives CDR1 MNHEY, CDR2 SVGEGT. The CDR3 has 16 amino acids. The V and J ends lost 5 bases and 0 bases respectively, with 16 bases between them. CDR3 region: CASSRTPGLSNYGYTF. CDR3 bases: TGTGCCAGCAGTCGCACCCCGGGACTGTCTAACTATGGCTACACCTTC.

The rearrangement links TRBV11-2 to TRBJ2-7; tentative D call: TRBD2 (6 bases). V was shortened by 5 bases and J by 3 bases, with 14 bases between the two germline ends. Germline CDR1 is SGHAT and CDR2 is FQNNGV. This CDR3 has 14 amino acids. CDR3 region: CASSPLGGIYEQYF. CDR3 sequence (DNA): TGTGCCAGCAGCCCCTTGGGGGGTATCTACGAGCAGTACTTC.

The genes are TRBV5-6 and TRBJ1-2, with TRBD1 as a possible D gene (6 bases). The CDR3 is 14 amino acids. CDR1 is SGHDT, CDR2 YYEEEE, per germline. Deletions cut 0 bases from V and 4 bases from J, with 10 bases between. The CDR3 reads CASSLEGVVYGYTF. The CDR3 coding sequence is TGTGCCAGCAGCTTGGAGGGGGTCGTCTATGGCTACACCTTC.

The chain links TRBV5-1 to TRBJ2-5; TRBD1 agrees at 9 bases. The trim removed 0 bases at V and 4 bases at J, leaving 4 bases unmatched. The CDR3 totals 15 residues. The germline gives CDR1 SGHRS, CDR2 YFSETQ. The CDR3 nucleotides read TGCGCCAGCAGCTTGGCGGGACAGGGCGGAGAGACCCAGTACTTC. This gives the protein CASSLAGQGGETQYF.

The count of this clone is one. The chain employs TRBV9 and TRBJ2-1; TRBD2 agrees at 10 bases. This CDR3 has 14 residues. V was clipped by 4 bases and J by 9 bases; unmatched bases: 7. Germline V gene lookup returns CDR1 SGDLS and CDR2 YYNGEE. The CDR3 spells CASSPNLAGGEQFF. The CDR3 coding sequence is TGTGCCAGCAGCCCCAACTTAGCGGGAGGTGAGCAGTTCTTC.

V and J are TRBV27 and TRBJ2-3; TRBD2 matches at 9 bases. The V gene's germline CDR1 is MNHEY and CDR2 SMNVEV (reference sequence). The CDR3 is 15 residues long. V shed 2 bases, J shed 7 bases, and the junction held 7 bases outside the gene matches. The CDR3 sequence: CASSLKAGGVNTQYF. CDR3 DNA sequence: TGTGCCAGCAGTTTAAAAGCGGGGGGTGTAAATACGCAGTATTTT.

The chain joins TRBV7-2 to TRBJ2-2; TRBD1 matches 9 bases. The J segment lost 9 bases and the V segment lost 4 bases, leaving 9 bases of the junction unmatched. This CDR3 spans 15 amino acids. CDR1 and CDR2 from the germline V gene are SGHTA and FQGNSA. The CDR3 region is CASSSRDRVIRELFF. CDR3 DNA: TGTGCCAGCAGCTCGCGGGACAGGGTGATTAGGGAGCTGTTTTTT.

This clone was detected only once. V is TRBV5-1 and J is TRBJ2-1; TRBD1 agrees at 7 bases. Germline-derived CDR1 and CDR2 are SGHRS and YFSETQ. CDR3 length: 14 residues. V gave up 3 bases and J gave up 4 bases; unmatched junction bases: 4. For the CDR3, the DNA is TGCGCCAGCAGCTGGGGACAGCCGTACAATGAGCAGTTCTTC. Protein product: CASSWGQPYNEQFF.

This clone was seen a single time. The gene calls are TRBV6-5 and TRBJ1-4, with 8 bases that match TRBD1. The germline V gene encodes CDR1 MNHEY and CDR2 SVGAGI. J lost 9 bases, V lost 6 bases, and 6 bases had no gene match. This CDR3 has 13 residues. The DNA of the CDR3 is TGTGCCAGCAGCCAAGACAGGGGACAAAAACTGTTTTTT. It codes for CASSQDRGQKLFF.

The rearrangement links TRBV7-9 to TRBJ2-7; tentatively, D is TRBD2 (5 bases). Germline CDR1 reads SEHNR; CDR2 reads FQNEAQ (reference sequence). V gave up 1 base and J gave up 7 bases, with 11 bases separating them. This CDR3 has 13 residues. Here the CDR3 reads CASSLGVGGEQYF. The CDR3, as DNA: TGTGCCAGCAGCTTAGGGGTCGGCGGGGAGCAGTACTTC.

The gene calls are TRBV19 and TRBJ1-1, with D hard to call. CDR3 length equals 15 residues. Trimming shortened V by 3 bases and J by 1 base, and 12 bases separated the two germline ends. The germline V gene encodes CDR1 LNHDA and CDR2 SQIVND (reference sequence). CDR3 sequence: CASSITRIRNTEAFF. As DNA, the CDR3 is TGTGCCAGTAGTATCACTCGCATCCGGAACACTGAAGCTTTCTTT.

J is TRBJ2-3 and V is TRBV27; the D is unclear. Germline CDR1 is MNHEY and CDR2 is SMNVEV (reference sequence). V shed 6 bases and J shed 0 bases, with 13 bases lying between them. There are 15 residues in the CDR3. CDR3 DNA sequence: TGTGCCAGCAGCCTAAGCGTTCCTAGCACAGATACGCAGTATTTT. It yields the protein CASSLSVPSTDTQYF.

The rearrangement links TRBV4-1 to TRBJ2-1; the match to TRBD1 covers 7 bases. After removal of 3 bases from V and 8 bases from J, the junction contained 4 bases not matched to a gene. The CDR3 runs 13 residues. Germline V CDR1 and CDR2: MGHRA, YSYEKL. CDR3 in DNA: TGCGCCAGCAGCCATAACAGGGGTGATGAGCAGTTCTTC. Protein product: CASSHNRGDEQFF.

The V gene is TRBV6-2 or TRBV6-3, the J gene TRBJ2-3; TRBD2 might be the D (6 bases). The germline V gene has CDR1 MNHEY and CDR2 SVGEGT. This CDR3 comprises 16 residues. The V gene lost 2 bases and the J gene lost 1 base, with 13 bases spanning the gap. The CDR3 coding sequence is TGTGCCAGCAGTTACCCTTCTAGCGTGGGCACAGATACGCAGTATTTT. Protein product: CASSYPSSVGTDTQYF.

Remarks on this clone: Other nucleotide sequences in the sample specify the same CDR3. The V gene is TRBV29-1, the J gene TRBJ2-5, with D possibly TRBD1 on 5 matching bases. This CDR3 is built from 12 residues. The germline V gene encodes CDR1 SQVTM and CDR2 ANQGSEA. V was shortened by 4 bases and J by 5 bases, with 11 bases between the two germline ends. In nucleotides, the CDR3 is TGCAGCGTTGCACAGGCGAAGGAGACCCAGTACTTC. Residues: CSVAQAKETQYF.

The CDR3: CASSVGTSGSSFWSYEQYF. DNA of the CDR3: TGCGCCAGCAGCGTCGGGACTAGCGGGAGCAGTTTTTGGTCCTACGAGCAGTACTTC. The J gene is TRBJ2-7, the V gene TRBV5-1; 14 bases match TRBD2. This CDR3 comprises 19 residues. V gave up 4 bases and J gave up 1 base; unmatched junction bases: 13. CDR1 is SGHRS and CDR2 is YFSETQ in the germline V gene.

V usage is TRBV28 and J usage is TRBJ1-1, with 10 positions matching TRBD1. V shed 5 bases, J shed 11 bases, and the junction held 11 bases outside the gene matches. Germline-derived CDR1 and CDR2 are MDHEN and SYDVKM. The CDR3 consists of 14 residues. CDR3 amino acids: CASSPGQGRGKAFF. CDR3 DNA: TGTGCCAGCAGTCCGGGACAGGGGCGGGGAAAGGCTTTCTTT.

The chain employs TRBV6-4 and TRBJ2-1, with 12 bases lining up with TRBD2. This CDR3 has 15 amino acids. The junction had 5 bases not matched to a gene; V was cut back by 5 bases and J by 6 bases. Germline CDR1 reads MRHNA; CDR2 reads SNTAGT. The CDR3 region has the DNA TGTGCCAGCAGTCGACTAGCGGGAGTAGGCAATGAGCAGTTCTTC. Translating gives CASSRLAGVGNEQFF.

The V call is TRBV11-2, the J call TRBJ2-7, with D possibly matching TRBD1 (5 bases). Deletions cut 1 base from V and 9 bases from J, with 16 bases between. CDR1 is SGHAT and CDR2 is FQNNGV in the germline V gene. CDR3 length equals 14 residues. The CDR3 protein is CASSLVGQGLTQYF. CDR3 DNA: TGTGCCAGCAGCTTAGTCGGTCAGGGCCTTACGCAGTACTTC.

The gene calls are TRBV28 and TRBJ2-2; a weak D match, TRBD2 (5 bases). CDR3 size: 14 residues. The germline V gene encodes CDR1 MDHEN and CDR2 SYDVKM. Trimming left V 3 bases short and J 5 bases short, with 10 bases between. The CDR3 nucleotides are TGTGCCAGCAGTTTGGGGAGACGGACCGGGGAGCTGTTTTTT. Translating it yields CASSLGRRTGELFF.

The chain uses TRBV4-3 and TRBJ1-6; tentatively, D is TRBD1 (5 bases). Germline V lookup: CDR1 LGHNA, CDR2 YSLEER. V lost 0 bases, J lost 7 bases, and 10 bases lay in between. The CDR3 runs to 15 residues. In nucleotides, the CDR3 is TGCGCCAGCAGCCAAGATCGAAAGGGGAATTCACCCCTCCACTTT. The encoded protein is CASSQDRKGNSPLHF.

A word on this clone: In the same sample, other DNA sequences code for this CDR3. The chain is built from TRBV19 and TRBJ1-5; weak D call: TRBD1 (6 bases). With 5 bases removed from V and 0 bases from J, the gap between germline ends came to 11 bases. The CDR3 spans 15 residues. CDR1 and CDR2 from the germline V gene are LNHDA and SQIVND (reference sequence). The CDR3 region has the DNA TGTGCCAGTAGTTCCCGGACAGATAGCAATCAGCCCCAGCATTTT. It yields the protein CASSSRTDSNQPQHF.

This chain joins TRBV11-2 and TRBJ2-3; no firm D call. V lost 0 bases and J lost 0, with 16 bases in between. The germline V gene encodes CDR1 SGHAT and CDR2 FQNNGV. This CDR3 is 18 amino acids long. The CDR3 DNA is TGTGCCAGCAGCTTAGATCGGGTCGCCCTTCCTAGCACAGATACGCAGTATTTT. As protein: CASSLDRVALPSTDTQYF.

The chain employs TRBV5-4 and TRBJ1-1; weak D call: TRBD1 (6 bases). V was cut by 4 bases and J by 1 base, with 11 bases left in between. The CDR3 is 14 amino acids. The germline V gene encodes CDR1 SGHNT and CDR2 YYREEE (reference sequence). CDR3: CASSEPTGNTEAFF. CDR3 sequence (DNA): TGTGCCAGCAGCGAACCGACAGGGAACACTGAAGCTTTCTTT. The full variable domain, its missing parts supplied by reference TRBV5-4 and TRBJ1-1, is ETGVTQSPTHLIKTRGQQVTLRCSSQSGHNTVSWYQQALGQGPQFIFQYYREEENGRGNFPPRFSGLQFPNYSSELNVNALELDDSALYLCASSEPTGNTEAFFGQGTRLTVV.

The J gene is TRBJ1-2, the V gene TRBV7-2; 7 positions agree with TRBD1. The CDR3 has 16 residues. The germline V gene has CDR1 SGHTA and CDR2 FQGNSA. V dropped 4 bases and J dropped 0; count of bases not matched to a gene: 8. This chain's CDR3 is CASSSRTGDTNYGYTF. DNA for the CDR3: TGTGCCAGCAGCTCTAGGACAGGAGATACTAACTATGGCTACACCTTC.

CDR3 bases: TGTGCCAGCAGCTTAGATGGGAGTCCCTACAATGAGCAGTTCTTC. This encodes CASSLDGSPYNEQFF. The chain combines TRBV11-3 with TRBJ2-1, with D perhaps matching TRBD2 (5 bases). CDR3 length: 15 residues. The V gene's germline CDR1 is SGHNT and CDR2 YENEEA. V was cut by 0 bases and J by 2 bases, with 8 bases left in between.